The 12 T cell receptor beta chains given below trace back to one sample, sequenced in a study of T cell responses to AZD1222 COVID-19 vaccine. Produced via immunoSEQ multiplex PCR; TCRdb's table is partial and in-frame only. The data show approximately 70,000 clones, 82% seen once. Sequencing used peripheral blood, obtained on day 0 of AZD1222 vaccination. Every receptor here comes from an adult in good health.

The chain combines TRBV6-5 with TRBJ2-7, with D uncertain. The germline V gene encodes CDR1 MNHEY and CDR2 SVGAGI. This CDR3 is built from 14 residues. The V gene lost 6 bases and the J gene lost 5 bases, with 17 bases spanning the gap. The CDR3 is CASSLLSLIHEQYF. DNA of the CDR3: TGTGCCAGCAGCCTCCTCAGTCTCATCCACGAGCAGTACTTC.

This rearrangement joins TRBV7-9 to TRBJ1-1; tentatively, D is TRBD1 (5 bases). The germline V gene encodes CDR1 SEHNR and CDR2 FQNEAQ (reference sequence). CDR3 length: 15 amino acids. Trimming cost V 7 bases and J 0 bases, with 15 bases left between them. CDR3 region: CASTPQGIMNTEAFF. In nucleotides, the CDR3 is TGTGCCAGCACCCCGCAGGGAATAATGAACACTGAAGCTTTCTTT.

The rearrangement links TRBV28 to TRBJ2-3; maybe TRBD1 (6 bases). This CDR3 is built from 16 residues. The germline V and J ends were trimmed by 4 bases and 0 bases, with 14 bases remaining between them. CDR1 is MDHEN and CDR2 is SYDVKM in the germline V gene. The CDR3: CASSSVAGDSTDTQYF. The CDR3 coding sequence is TGTGCCAGCAGTTCGGTGGCAGGGGATAGCACAGATACGCAGTATTTT.

This clone has only a few counts. This sequence joins TRBV7-2 and TRBJ1-1; D not certain. The CDR3 has 14 amino acids. V shed 5 bases and J shed 3 bases, with 13 bases lying between them. CDR1 and CDR2 (germline): SGHTA, FQGNSA. The DNA for the CDR3 is TGTGCCAGCAGCCCGCGAGAGTTGTACACTGAAGCTTTCTTT. It specifies CASSPRELYTEAFF. Full variable domain (remainder filled in from reference TRBV7-2 and TRBJ1-1): GAGVSQSPSNKVTEKGKDVELRCDPISGHTALYWYRQSLGQGLEFLIYFQGNSAPDKSGLPSDRFSAERTGGSVSTLTIQRTQQEDSAVYLCASSPRELYTEAFFGQGTRLTVV.

The rearrangement uses TRBV19 and TRBJ1-5; possibly TRBD1 for D (5 bases). The CDR3 extends over 15 amino acids. V dropped 5 bases and J dropped 1 base, with 12 bases sitting between them. Per the germline V gene, CDR1 is LNHDA and CDR2 is SQIVND (reference sequence). The chain's CDR3 is CASSSLQASNQPQHF. CDR3 in DNA: TGTGCCAGTAGTTCCTTACAGGCCAGCAATCAGCCCCAGCATTTT.

This clone was counted between two and nine times. This chain connects TRBV2 to TRBJ1-2, with D hard to call. V was clipped by 5 bases and J by 3 bases, with 10 bases between them. CDR3 length: 13 amino acids. Germline V gene lookup returns CDR1 SNHLY and CDR2 FYNNEI. CDR3 coding DNA: TGTGCCAGCAGTCCCGGGATCGACTATGGCTACACCTTC. This sequence encodes CASSPGIDYGYTF. Combining the CDR3 with reference TRBV2 and TRBJ1-2 gives the whole variable domain EPEVTQTPSHQVTQMGQEVILRCVPISNHLYFYWYRQILGQKVEFLVSFYNNEISEKSEIFDDQFSVERPDGSNFTLKIRSTKLEDSAMYFCASSPGIDYGYTFGSGTRLTVV.

The V call is TRBV6-5, the J call TRBJ2-7, with 12 bases identical to TRBD1. The CDR3 loop spans 15 amino acids. Looked up from germline, CDR1 is MNHEY and CDR2 is SVGAGI. V dropped 8 bases and J dropped 3; count of bases not matched to a gene: 8. In nucleotides, the CDR3 is TGTGCCAGCTGGGCTGGGACAGGGGGCGTCTACGAGCAGTACTTC. This translates into CASWAGTGGVYEQYF.

This chain links TRBV2 with TRBJ1-5; D call uncertain. CDR3 length equals 15 residues. CDR1 is SNHLY and CDR2 is FYNNEI in the germline V gene. Trimming stripped 0 bases from V and 0 bases from J, with 6 bases between. The CDR3 region is CASSEARVSNQPQHF. Written as DNA, the CDR3 is TGTGCCAGCAGTGAAGCAAGGGTTAGCAATCAGCCCCAGCATTTT.

The table lists this clone with a few counts. The chain uses TRBV27 and TRBJ2-7; the match to TRBD2 covers 7 bases. The CDR3 totals 14 residues. Per the germline V gene, CDR1 is MNHEY and CDR2 is SMNVEV (reference sequence). J lost 3 bases, V lost 5 bases, and 7 bases had no gene match. CDR3 DNA: TGTGCCAGCAGTATAGCGGGCCATCTCTACGAGCAGTACTTC. Protein product: CASSIAGHLYEQYF.

The chain recombines TRBV11-2 with TRBJ1-5; a possible D gene is TRBD1 (5 bases). Per the germline V gene, CDR1 is SGHAT and CDR2 is FQNNGV. The CDR3 consists of 13 residues. Between the trimmed V and J ends, which lost 0 bases and 13 bases, there was a span of 13 bases. CDR3: CASSLDPGRIQHF. CDR3 in DNA: TGTGCCAGCAGCTTAGATCCGGGGCGGATACAGCATTTT. The full variable domain, rest sourced from reference TRBV11-2 and TRBJ1-5, is EAGVAQSPRYKIIEKRQSVAFWCNPISGHATLYWYQQILGQGPKLLIQFQNNGVVDDSQLPKDRFSAERLKGVDSTLKIQPAKLEDSAVYLCASSLDPGRIQHFGDGTRLSIL.

This chain uses TRBV24-1 with TRBJ2-5, with a weak D call TRBD1 (5 bases). V shed 4 bases and J shed 0 bases, with 11 bases lying between them. Germline CDR1 is KGHDR and CDR2 is SFDVKD. The CDR3 runs to 15 residues. CDR3 nucleotides: TGTGCCACCAGTGAGCGGACATCGTACCAAGAGACCCAGTACTTC. Protein: CATSERTSYQETQYF.

This clone turned up a few times. This sequence joins TRBV5-4 and TRBJ2-2, with D possibly TRBD1 on 5 matching bases. Deletions cut 0 bases from V and 4 bases from J, with 7 bases between. CDR1 SGHNT and CDR2 YYREEE come from the germline V gene (reference sequence). The CDR3 length is 14 residues. CDR3 in amino acids: CASSLERGTGELFF. DNA of the CDR3: TGTGCCAGCAGCTTGGAAAGGGGCACCGGGGAGCTGTTTTTT.